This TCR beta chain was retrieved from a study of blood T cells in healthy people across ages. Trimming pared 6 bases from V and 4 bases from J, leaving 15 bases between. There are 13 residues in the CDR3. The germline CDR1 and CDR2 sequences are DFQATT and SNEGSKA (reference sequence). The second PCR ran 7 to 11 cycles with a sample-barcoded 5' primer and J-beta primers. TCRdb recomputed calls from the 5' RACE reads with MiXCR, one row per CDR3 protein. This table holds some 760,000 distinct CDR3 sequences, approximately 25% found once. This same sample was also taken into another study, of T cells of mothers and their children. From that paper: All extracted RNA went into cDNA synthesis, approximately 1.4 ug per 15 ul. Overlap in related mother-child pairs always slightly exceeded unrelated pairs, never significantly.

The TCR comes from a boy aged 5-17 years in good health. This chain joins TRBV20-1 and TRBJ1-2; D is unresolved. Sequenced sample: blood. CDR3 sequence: CSAQDRTGYGYTF. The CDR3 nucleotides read TGCAGTGCACAAGATAGGACGGGCTATGGCTACACCTTC.